The 2 T cell receptor beta chains in this list originate from one sample, sequenced in a study of control samples from healthy donors and cancer patients. Using immunoSEQ multiplex PCR, the repertoire was profiled, and TCRdb retains in-frame clones only, with some absent. Of 50,000 to 70,000 clones in the sample, nearly 90% were seen once. Sequenced sample: blood. These TCRs come from a man aged 45-60 years in good health.

The CDR3 region has the DNA TGTGCCAGCAGCTTGTTACTTCAGGGAAATGAAAAACTGTTTTTT. Amino acids: CASSLLLQGNEKLFF. V gene TRBV5-6 combines with J gene TRBJ1-4; D perhaps matches TRBD1 (5 bases). The V gene lost 1 base and the J gene lost 5 bases, with 12 bases spanning the gap. CDR3 length equals 15 residues. Germline CDR1 is SGHDT and CDR2 is YYEEEE.

DNA of the CDR3: TGTGCCAGCAGCTTAGTGGGCGGGAGTGGCTACAATGAGCAGTTCTTC. This sequence encodes CASSLVGGSGYNEQFF. The J gene is TRBJ2-1, the V gene TRBV7-9; TRBD2 aligns across 7 bases. V gave up 1 base and J gave up 3 bases; unmatched junction bases: 6. From germline, CDR1 is SEHNR and CDR2 FQNEAQ (reference sequence). The CDR3 totals 16 residues. Based on the CDR3 plus reference TRBV7-9 and TRBJ2-1, the full variable domain is DTGVSQNPRHKITKRGQNVTFRCDPISEHNRLYWYRQTLGQGPEFLTYFQNEAQLEKSRLLSDRFSAERPKGSFSTLEIQRTEQGDSAMYLCASSLVGGSGYNEQFFGPGTRLTVL.